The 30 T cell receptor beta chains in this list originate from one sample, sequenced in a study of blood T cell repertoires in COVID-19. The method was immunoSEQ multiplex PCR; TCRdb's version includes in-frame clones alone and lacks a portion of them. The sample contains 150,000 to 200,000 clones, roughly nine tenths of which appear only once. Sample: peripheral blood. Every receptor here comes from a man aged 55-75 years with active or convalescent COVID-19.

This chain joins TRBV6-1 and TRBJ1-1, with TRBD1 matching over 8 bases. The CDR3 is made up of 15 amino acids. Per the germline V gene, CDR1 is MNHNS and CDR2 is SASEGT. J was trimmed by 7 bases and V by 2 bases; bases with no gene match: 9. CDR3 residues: CASSEKGRGRGEAFF. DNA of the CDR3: TGTGCCAGCAGTGAAAAAGGCAGGGGGCGAGGTGAAGCTTTCTTT.

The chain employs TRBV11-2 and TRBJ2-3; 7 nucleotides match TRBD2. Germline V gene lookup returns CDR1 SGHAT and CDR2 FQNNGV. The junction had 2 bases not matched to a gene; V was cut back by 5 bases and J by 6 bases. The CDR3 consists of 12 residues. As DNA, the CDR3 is TGTGCCAGCAGCCTGGGGGGGGATACGCAGTATTTT. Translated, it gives CASSLGGDTQYF. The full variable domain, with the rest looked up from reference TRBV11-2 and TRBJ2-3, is EAGVAQSPRYKIIEKRQSVAFWCNPISGHATLYWYQQILGQGPKLLIQFQNNGVVDDSQLPKDRFSAERLKGVDSTLKIQPAKLEDSAVYLCASSLGGDTQYFGPGTRLTVL.

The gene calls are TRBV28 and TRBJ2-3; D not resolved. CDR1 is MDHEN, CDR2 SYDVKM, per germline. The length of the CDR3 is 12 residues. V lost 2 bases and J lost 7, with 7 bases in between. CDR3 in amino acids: CASSLKHNTQYF. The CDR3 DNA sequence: TGTGCCAGCAGTTTAAAACATAATACGCAGTATTTT.

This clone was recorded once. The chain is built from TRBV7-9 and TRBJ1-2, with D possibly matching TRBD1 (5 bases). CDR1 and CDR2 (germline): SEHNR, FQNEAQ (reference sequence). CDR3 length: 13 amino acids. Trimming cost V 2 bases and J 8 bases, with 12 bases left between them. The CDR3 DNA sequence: TGTGCCAGCAGCTTACGGGGGAAAGGGGGCTACACCTTC. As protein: CASSLRGKGGYTF. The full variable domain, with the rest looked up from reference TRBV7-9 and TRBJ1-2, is DTGVSQNPRHKITKRGQNVTFRCDPISEHNRLYWYRQTLGQGPEFLTYFQNEAQLEKSRLLSDRFSAERPKGSFSTLEIQRTEQGDSAMYLCASSLRGKGGYTFGSGTRLTVV.

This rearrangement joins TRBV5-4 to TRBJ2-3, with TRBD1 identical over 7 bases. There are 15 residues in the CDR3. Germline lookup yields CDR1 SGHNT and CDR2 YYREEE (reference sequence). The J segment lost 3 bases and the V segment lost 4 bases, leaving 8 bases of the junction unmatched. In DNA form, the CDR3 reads TGTGCCAGCAGCCCAGAAACAGGGGTTACAGATACGCAGTATTTT. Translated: CASSPETGVTDTQYF.

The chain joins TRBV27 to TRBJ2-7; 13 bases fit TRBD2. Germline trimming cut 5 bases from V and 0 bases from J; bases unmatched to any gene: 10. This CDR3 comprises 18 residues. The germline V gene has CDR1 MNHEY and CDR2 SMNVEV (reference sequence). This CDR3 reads CASSPGLAGVAGSYEQYF. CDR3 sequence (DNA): TGTGCCAGCAGTCCAGGACTAGCGGGGGTCGCGGGCTCCTACGAGCAGTACTTC.

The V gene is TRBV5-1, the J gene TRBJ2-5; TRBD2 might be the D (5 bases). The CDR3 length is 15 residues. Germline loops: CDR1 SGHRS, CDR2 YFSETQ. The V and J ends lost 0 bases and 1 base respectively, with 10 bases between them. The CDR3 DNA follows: TGCGCCAGCAGCTTGGCCCTAGCTTCCCAAGAGACCCAGTACTTC. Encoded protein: CASSLALASQETQYF.

The CDR3 loop is CAWSRVRIGGELFF. The CDR3 region has the DNA TGTGCCTGGAGCCGGGTACGGATAGGCGGAGAACTGTTTTTT. The chain carries TRBV30 and TRBJ1-4, with no clear D. The CDR3 has 14 amino acids. CDR1 and CDR2 (germline): GTSNPN, SVGIG (reference sequence). Between the trimmed V and J ends, which lost 3 bases and 12 bases, there was a span of 20 bases.

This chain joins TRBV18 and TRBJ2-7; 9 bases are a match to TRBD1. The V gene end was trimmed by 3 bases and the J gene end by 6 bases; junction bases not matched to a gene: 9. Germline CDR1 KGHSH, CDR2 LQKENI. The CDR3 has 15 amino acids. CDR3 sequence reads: CASSPTGTGSFEQYF. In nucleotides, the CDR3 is TGTGCCAGCTCACCCACCGGGACAGGGTCTTTCGAGCAGTACTTC.

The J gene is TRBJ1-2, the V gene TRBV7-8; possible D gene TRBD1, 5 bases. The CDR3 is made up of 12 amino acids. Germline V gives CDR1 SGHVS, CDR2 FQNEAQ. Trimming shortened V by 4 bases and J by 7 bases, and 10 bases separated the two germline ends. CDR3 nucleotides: TGTGCCAGCAGCTCCTCAGGGTTTGGCTACACCTTC. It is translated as CASSSSGFGYTF.

The CDR3 loop reads CASSLGSGNTIYF. The CDR3 nucleotides are TGCGCCAGCAGCTTGGGGAGCGGAAACACCATATATTTT. The chain carries TRBV5-1 and TRBJ1-3, with D unclear. The CDR3 covers 13 residues. Germline V CDR1 and CDR2: SGHRS, YFSETQ. Trimming took off 0 bases at V and 4 bases at J, with 5 bases between the two ends.

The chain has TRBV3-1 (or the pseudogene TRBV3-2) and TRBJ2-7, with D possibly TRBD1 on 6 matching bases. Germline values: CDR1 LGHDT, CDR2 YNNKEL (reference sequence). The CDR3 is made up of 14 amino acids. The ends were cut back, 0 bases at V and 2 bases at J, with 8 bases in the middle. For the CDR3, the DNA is TGTGCCAGCAGCCAAGAGACAGGACCCTACGAGCAGTACTTC. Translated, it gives CASSQETGPYEQYF.

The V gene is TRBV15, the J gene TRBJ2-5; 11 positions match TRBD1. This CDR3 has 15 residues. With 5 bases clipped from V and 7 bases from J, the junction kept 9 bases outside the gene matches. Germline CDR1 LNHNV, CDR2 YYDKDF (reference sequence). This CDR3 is CATSVGQGAIGTQYF. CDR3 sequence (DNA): TGTGCCACCAGCGTAGGACAGGGGGCGATTGGGACCCAGTACTTC.

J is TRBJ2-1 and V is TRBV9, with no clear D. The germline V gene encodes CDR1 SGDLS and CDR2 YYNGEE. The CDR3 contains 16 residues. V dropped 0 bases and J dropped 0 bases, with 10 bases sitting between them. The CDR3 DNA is TGTGCCAGCAGCGTAGCCGTTGGTAGCTCCTACAATGAGCAGTTCTTC. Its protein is CASSVAVGSSYNEQFF.

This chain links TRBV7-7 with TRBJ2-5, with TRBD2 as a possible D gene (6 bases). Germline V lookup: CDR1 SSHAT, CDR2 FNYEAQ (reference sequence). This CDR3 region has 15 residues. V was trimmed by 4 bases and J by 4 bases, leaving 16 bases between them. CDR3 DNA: TGTGCCAGCAGCTCACAAAGCGGGTTCATAGAGACCCAGTACTTC. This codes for CASSSQSGFIETQYF. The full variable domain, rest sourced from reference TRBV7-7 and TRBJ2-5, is GAGVSQSPRYKVTKRGQDVTLRCDPISSHATLYWYQQALGQGPEFLTYFNYEAQPDKSGLPSDRFSAERPEGSISTLTIQRTEQRDSAMYRCASSSQSGFIETQYFGPGTRLLVL.

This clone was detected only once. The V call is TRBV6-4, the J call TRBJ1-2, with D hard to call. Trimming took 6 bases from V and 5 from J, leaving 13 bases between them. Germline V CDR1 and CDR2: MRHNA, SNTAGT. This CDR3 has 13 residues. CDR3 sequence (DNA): TGTGCCAGCAGGACGGGAAACGGGTATGGCTACACCTTC. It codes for CASRTGNGYGYTF.

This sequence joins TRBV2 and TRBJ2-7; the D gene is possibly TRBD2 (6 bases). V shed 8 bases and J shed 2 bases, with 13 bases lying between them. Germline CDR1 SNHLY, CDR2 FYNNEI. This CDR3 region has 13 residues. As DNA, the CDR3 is TGTGCCAGCGTCACGGGAGCCGCCTACGAGCAGTACTTC. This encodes CASVTGAAYEQYF.

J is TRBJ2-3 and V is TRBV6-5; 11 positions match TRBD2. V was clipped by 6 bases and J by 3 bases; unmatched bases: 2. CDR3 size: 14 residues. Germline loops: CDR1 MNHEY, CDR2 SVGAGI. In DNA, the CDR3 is TGTGCCAGCAGACTAGCGGGAGCTACAGATACGCAGTATTTT. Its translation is CASRLAGATDTQYF.

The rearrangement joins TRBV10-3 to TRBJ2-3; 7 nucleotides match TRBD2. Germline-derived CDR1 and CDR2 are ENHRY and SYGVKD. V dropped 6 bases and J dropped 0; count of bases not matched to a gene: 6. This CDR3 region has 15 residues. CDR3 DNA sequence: TGTGCCATCAGGCGAACTAGCGAAAGCACAGATACGCAGTATTTT. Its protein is CAIRRTSESTDTQYF.

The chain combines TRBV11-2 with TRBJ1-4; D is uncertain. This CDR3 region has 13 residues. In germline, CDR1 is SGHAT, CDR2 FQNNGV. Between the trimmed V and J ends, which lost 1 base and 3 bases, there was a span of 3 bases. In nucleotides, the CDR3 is TGTGCCAGCAGCTTAGGAGCTAATGAAAAACTGTTTTTT. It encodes CASSLGANEKLFF.

The CDR3 DNA is TGTGCCAGCAGCTTAAGGACTAGCGGGGGTTCCCACGAGCAGTACTTC. Encoded protein: CASSLRTSGGSHEQYF. The chain uses TRBV7-2 and TRBJ2-7; 13 bases are a match to TRBD2. CDR3 length equals 16 residues. Germline loops: CDR1 SGHTA, CDR2 FQGNSA. Germline trimming cut 2 bases from V and 5 bases from J; bases unmatched to any gene: 6.

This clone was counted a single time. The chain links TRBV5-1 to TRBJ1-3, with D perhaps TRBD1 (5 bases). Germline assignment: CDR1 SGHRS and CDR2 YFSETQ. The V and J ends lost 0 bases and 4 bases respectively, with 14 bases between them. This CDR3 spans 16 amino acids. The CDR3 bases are TGCGCCAGCAGCTTGGCCATTTCAGGGAACGGAAACACCATATATTTT. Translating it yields CASSLAISGNGNTIYF.

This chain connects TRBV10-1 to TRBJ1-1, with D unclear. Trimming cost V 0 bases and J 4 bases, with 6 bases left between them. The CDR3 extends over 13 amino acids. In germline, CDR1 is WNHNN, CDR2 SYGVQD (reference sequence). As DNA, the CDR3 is TGCGCCAGCAGTGAGTCGGGAGCCACTGAAGCTTTCTTT. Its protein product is CASSESGATEAFF.

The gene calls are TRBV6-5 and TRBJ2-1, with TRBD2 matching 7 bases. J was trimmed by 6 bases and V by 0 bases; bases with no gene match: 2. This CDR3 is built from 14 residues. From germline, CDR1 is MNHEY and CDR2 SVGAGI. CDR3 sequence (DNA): TGTGCCAGCAGTTACTCGACGGGAGGCAATGAGCAGTTCTTC. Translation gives CASSYSTGGNEQFF.

The CDR3 here is CASTLQGEGYTF. CDR3 nucleotide sequence: TGCGCCAGCACACTACAGGGGGAGGGCTACACCTTC. This chain uses TRBV5-1 with TRBJ1-2; 8 nucleotides line up with TRBD1. Germline V CDR1 and CDR2: SGHRS, YFSETQ. The CDR3 is made up of 12 amino acids. Germline trimming cut 6 bases from V and 8 bases from J; bases unmatched to any gene: 6. The variable domain in full, with the rest retrieved from reference TRBV5-1 and TRBJ1-2, is KAGVTQTPRYLIKTRGQQVTLSCSPISGHRSVSWYQQTPGQGLQFLFEYFSETQRNKGNFPGRFSGRQFSNSRSEMNVSTLELGDSALYLCASTLQGEGYTFGSGTRLTVV.

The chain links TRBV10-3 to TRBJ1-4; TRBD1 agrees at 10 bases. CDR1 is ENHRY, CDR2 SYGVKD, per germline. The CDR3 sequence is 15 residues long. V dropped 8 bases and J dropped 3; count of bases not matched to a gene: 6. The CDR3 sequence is CAIGQGGSSNEKLFF. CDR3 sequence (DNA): TGTGCCATCGGACAGGGGGGGTCCTCTAATGAAAAACTGTTTTTT.

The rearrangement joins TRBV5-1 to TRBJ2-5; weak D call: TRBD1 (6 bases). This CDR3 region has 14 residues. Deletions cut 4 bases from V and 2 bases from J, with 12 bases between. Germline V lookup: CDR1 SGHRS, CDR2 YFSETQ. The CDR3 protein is CASSTQGVQETQYF. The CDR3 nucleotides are TGCGCCAGCAGCACACAGGGAGTACAAGAGACCCAGTACTTC.

CDR3 nucleotide sequence: TGCGCCAGCAAGAATCCAGGTTTGGCGAACACTGAAGCTTTCTTT. Protein product: CASKNPGLANTEAFF. The chain combines TRBV10-2 with TRBJ1-1; no clear D. Trimming took off 7 bases at V and 1 base at J, with 16 bases between the two ends. From germline, CDR1 is WSHSY and CDR2 SAAADI. The CDR3 consists of 15 residues.

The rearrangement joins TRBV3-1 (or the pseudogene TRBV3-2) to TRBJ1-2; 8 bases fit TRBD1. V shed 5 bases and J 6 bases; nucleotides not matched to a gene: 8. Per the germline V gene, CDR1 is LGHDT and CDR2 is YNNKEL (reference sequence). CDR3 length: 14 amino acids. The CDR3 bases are TGTGCCAGCAGCTTCAGGGGGCTCATTCATGGCTACACCTTC. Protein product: CASSFRGLIHGYTF.

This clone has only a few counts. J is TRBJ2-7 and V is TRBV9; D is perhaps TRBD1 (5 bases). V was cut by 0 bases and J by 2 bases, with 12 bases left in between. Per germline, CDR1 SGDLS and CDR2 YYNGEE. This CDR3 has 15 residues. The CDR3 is CASSVGVGQAYEQYF. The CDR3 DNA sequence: TGTGCCAGCAGCGTAGGTGTGGGGCAGGCCTACGAGCAGTACTTC.